The 28 T cell receptor beta chains given below trace back to one sample, sequenced in a study of post-analysis software for immune sequencing data. Findings and limits, study-wide: A few TRBV segments occurring more often in patients than controls included TRBV5-6, TRBV5-1 and TRBV20-1.

Prepared TCR beta cDNA libraries contained unique molecular identifiers. TCRdb used MiXCR to reprocess the PCR reads, holding one entry per CDR3 protein. The sample comprises roughly 800,000 distinct CDR3 sequences, roughly 29% of which are singletons, and approximately 0.55% rests with the top ten. No antigens are known for them. Sequencing was done on a sample of blood. These receptors all come from a girl between 5 and 17 years old with multiple sclerosis.

The chain links TRBV10-3 to TRBJ2-5; 8 bases are a match to TRBD2. J lost 3 bases, V lost 3 bases, and 6 bases had no gene match. The CDR3 totals 15 residues. Looked up from germline, CDR1 is ENHRY and CDR2 is SYGVKD. The CDR3 loop reads CAISEARAGEETQYF. CDR3 bases: TGTGCCATCAGTGAAGCTCGAGCGGGAGAAGAGACCCAGTACTTC.

The chain couples TRBV15 to TRBJ2-5, with 7 bases lining up with TRBD1. CDR3 length: 14 amino acids. Per germline, CDR1 LNHNV and CDR2 YYDKDF (reference sequence). J was trimmed by 11 bases and V by 0 bases; bases with no gene match: 9. The CDR3 coding sequence is TGTGCCACCAGCAGAGACTCACAGGGGAGTGTGCAGTACTTC. It is translated as CATSRDSQGSVQYF. The entire variable domain, with the rest obtained from reference TRBV15 and TRBJ2-5, is as follows: DAMVIQNPRYQVTQFGKPVTLSCSQTLNHNVMYWYQQKSSQAPKLLFHYYDKDFNNEADTPDNFQSRRPNTSFCFLDIRSPGLGDTAMYLCATSRDSQGSVQYFGPGTRLLVL.

The genes are TRBV28 and TRBJ2-1; D is possibly TRBD2 (5 bases). V was shortened by 6 bases and J by 15 bases, with 12 bases between the two germline ends. The CDR3 totals 10 residues. Per germline, CDR1 MDHEN and CDR2 SYDVKM. CDR3 DNA: TGTGCCAGCAGACGGACTTATCCGTTCTTC. Its protein product is CASRRTYPFF.

This clonotype was observed a handful of times. The V gene is TRBV4-2, the J gene TRBJ1-1; no firm D call. Germline V gene sequence: CDR1 LGHNA, CDR2 YNFKEQ. Trimming shortened V by 0 bases and J by 0 bases, and 14 bases separated the two germline ends. The CDR3 is 17 residues long. The CDR3 loop reads CASSQDVAAVVNTEAFF. DNA for the CDR3: TGTGCCAGCAGCCAAGATGTGGCGGCAGTCGTGAACACTGAAGCTTTCTTT.

This clonotype was recorded a few times. The chain joins TRBV15 to TRBJ1-2; 9 bases align to TRBD1. The junction had 11 bases not matched to a gene; V was cut back by 1 base and J by 5 bases. The CDR3 runs to 17 residues. Germline values: CDR1 LNHNV, CDR2 YYDKDF (reference sequence). CDR3 sequence: CATSRVGTGRARYGYTF. The CDR3 DNA reads TGTGCCACCAGCAGAGTTGGGACAGGGAGGGCACGTTATGGCTACACCTTC.

This chain links TRBV20-1 with TRBJ2-7; 13 positions agree with TRBD2. CDR1 and CDR2 from the germline V gene are DFQATT and SNEGSKA (reference sequence). The CDR3 length is 13 residues. V was clipped by 6 bases and J by 5 bases; unmatched bases: 4. CDR3 sequence: CSAGLAGINEQYF. CDR3 sequence (DNA): TGCAGTGCGGGACTAGCGGGAATCAACGAGCAGTACTTC.

This clonotype turned up a few times. This sequence joins TRBV4-2 and TRBJ1-1; D is perhaps TRBD1 (5 bases). This CDR3 has 15 residues. CDR1 is LGHNA, CDR2 YNFKEQ, per germline. Trimming pared 5 bases from V and 0 bases from J, leaving 13 bases between. This CDR3 reads CASSYPGGMNTEAFF. In DNA form, the CDR3 reads TGTGCCAGCAGCTACCCGGGGGGGATGAACACTGAAGCTTTCTTT.

This chain links TRBV10-3 with TRBJ1-4; 10 bases line up with TRBD1. The germline V gene encodes CDR1 ENHRY and CDR2 SYGVKD. This CDR3 spans 15 amino acids. The V segment lost 6 bases and the J segment 0 bases; nucleotides outside the gene matches: 1. The CDR3 spells CAIRGTGATNEKLFF. CDR3 nucleotide sequence: TGTGCCATCAGAGGGACAGGGGCAACTAATGAAAAACTGTTTTTT.

This clonotype was recorded a few times. The J gene is TRBJ2-1, the V gene TRBV6-2 or TRBV6-3; D is unresolved. Germline loops: CDR1 MNHEY, CDR2 SVGEGT. The CDR3 extends over 13 amino acids. The V and J ends lost 1 base and 7 bases respectively, with 8 bases between them. DNA for the CDR3: TGTGCCAGCAGTTACTTACCGTGGAATGAGCAGTTCTTC. Translation gives CASSYLPWNEQFF.

This chain connects TRBV7-2 to TRBJ2-7; D uncertain. This CDR3 spans 14 amino acids. Per germline, CDR1 SGHTA and CDR2 FQGNSA. With 1 base removed from V and 4 bases from J, the gap between germline ends came to 11 bases. CDR3 sequence: CASSLGGQLYEQYV. The CDR3 DNA follows: TGTGCCAGCAGCTTAGGGGGTCAGTTGTACGAGCAGTACGTC.

This clonotype was detected only a few times. This chain links TRBV20-1 with TRBJ2-5; 10 positions match TRBD2. The germline V gene has CDR1 DFQATT and CDR2 SNEGSKA (reference sequence). V lost 3 bases to trimming and J lost 5 bases; unmatched junction nucleotides: 9. The CDR3 has 15 residues. The CDR3 is CSASRTSGLGETQYF. CDR3 in DNA: TGCAGTGCTAGCCGGACTAGCGGCCTTGGGGAGACCCAGTACTTC.

The rearrangement links TRBV15 to TRBJ2-5; possible D gene TRBD2, 6 bases. The DNA end is a closer match to TRBJ2-7, so the J assignment may be wrong. The CDR3 is 15 amino acids. Germline values: CDR1 LNHNV, CDR2 YYDKDF (reference sequence). The CDR3 nucleotides read TGTGCCACCAGCAGAGATAGCGCGGGATCCTACGAGCAGTACTTC. It is translated as CATSRDSAGSYEQYF.

The V gene is TRBV6-2 or TRBV6-3, the J gene TRBJ2-3, with TRBD2 identical over 13 bases. Germline CDR1 and CDR2: MNHEY and SVGEGT. The CDR3 spans 17 residues. The V segment lost 11 bases and the J segment 2 bases; nucleotides outside the gene matches: 13. The chain's CDR3 is CAGIRRLAGGFTDTQYF. The CDR3 DNA reads TGTGCCGGCATCCGAAGACTAGCGGGAGGTTTCACAGATACGCAGTATTTT.

This clonotype was counted a few times. This chain uses TRBV14 with TRBJ1-1; the match to TRBD1 covers 7 bases. J lost 1 base, V lost 3 bases, and 2 bases had no gene match. CDR1 is SGHDN, CDR2 FVKESK, per germline. The CDR3 has 14 amino acids. CDR3 amino acids: CASSQTGRNTEAFF. The DNA of the CDR3 is TGTGCCAGCAGCCAGACAGGGAGGAACACTGAAGCTTTCTTT.

This clonotype was seen ten or more times. The chain carries TRBV20-1 and TRBJ2-5, with 9 nucleotides matching TRBD1. Per germline, CDR1 DFQATT and CDR2 SNEGSKA (reference sequence). V shed 3 bases and J 3 bases; nucleotides not matched to a gene: 2. CDR3 size: 13 residues. The CDR3 region has the DNA TGCAGTGCTAGTACAGGGGGCGAAGAGACCCAGTACTTC. It yields the protein CSASTGGEETQYF.

This clonotype was found many times. The chain is built from TRBV29-1 and TRBJ1-2; 7 bases map to TRBD1. V lost 6 bases and J lost 0; bases outside the gene matches: 4. The germline gives CDR1 SQVTM, CDR2 ANQGSEA. The CDR3 sequence is 13 residues long. CDR3 coding DNA: TGCAGCGTCGACGGGACAGCTAACTATGGCTACACCTTC. Amino acids: CSVDGTANYGYTF.

This clonotype appeared a few times. A read error may produce the germline difference seen at one junction end. The V call is TRBV7-2, the J call TRBJ1-2, with D unresolved. The length of the CDR3 is 14 residues. Looked up from germline, CDR1 is SGHTA and CDR2 is FQGNSA. The CDR3 coding sequence is TGTGCCGGCAGAGCCGGGTCGGGTAACTATGGCTACACCTTC. This gives the protein CAGRAGSGNYGYTF.

The rearrangement links TRBV5-1 to TRBJ2-1, with 9 bases identical to TRBD2. V lost 6 bases, J lost 10 bases, and 14 bases stayed unmatched. The germline gives CDR1 SGHRS, CDR2 YFSETQ. This CDR3 contains 15 residues. The CDR3 loop reads CASTISSGTMGEQFF. CDR3 sequence (DNA): TGCGCCAGCACCATTTCTAGCGGGACAATGGGGGAGCAGTTCTTC. Complete variable domain (other parts from reference TRBV5-1 and TRBJ2-1): KAGVTQTPRYLIKTRGQQVTLSCSPISGHRSVSWYQQTPGQGLQFLFEYFSETQRNKGNFPGRFSGRQFSNSRSEMNVSTLELGDSALYLCASTISSGTMGEQFFGPGTRLTVL.

The rearrangement uses TRBV9 and TRBJ2-7, with a weak D call TRBD2 (5 bases). V lost 0 bases and J lost 3, with 13 bases in between. Germline V lookup: CDR1 SGDLS, CDR2 YYNGEE. The CDR3 extends over 15 amino acids. Here the CDR3 DNA reads TGTGCCAGCAGCGTAGGAAATAGCGTGAACTACGAGCAGTACTTC. Protein: CASSVGNSVNYEQYF.

The CDR3 nucleotides are TGTGCCAGCAGTAAACATTCGGGGGCAACTAATGAAAAACTGTTTTTT. Residues: CASSKHSGATNEKLFF. The chain carries TRBV6-5 and TRBJ1-4; D may be TRBD1 (5 bases). The CDR3 consists of 16 residues. V shed 5 bases and J shed 0 bases, with 13 bases lying between them. The germline gives CDR1 MNHEY, CDR2 SVGAGI.

This clonotype was observed a handful of times. The chain uses TRBV29-1 and TRBJ2-3; the D gene is possibly TRBD2 (6 bases). CDR1 and CDR2 (germline): SQVTM, ANQGSEA. CDR3 length: 13 amino acids. The germline V and J ends were trimmed by 7 bases and 2 bases, with 13 bases remaining between them. The CDR3 region has the DNA TGCAGCGCCAAAGCGGGCCTCACAGATACGCAGTATTTT. Translation gives CSAKAGLTDTQYF.

The chain combines TRBV6-2 or TRBV6-3 with TRBJ1-5, with no clear D. Looked up from germline, CDR1 is MNHEY and CDR2 is SVGEGT. Trimming shortened V by 6 bases and J by 8 bases, and 11 bases separated the two germline ends. The CDR3 spans 12 residues. DNA for the CDR3: TGTGCCAGCAGGGACGGTGCGGAGCCCCAGCATTTT. Encoded protein: CASRDGAEPQHF.

The CDR3 here is CASSPRSGSPHNEQYF. The DNA of the CDR3 is TGTGCCAGCAGCCCACGCAGCGGGAGCCCCCACAATGAGCAGTACTTC. V gene TRBV7-9 combines with J gene TRBJ2-7; the match to TRBD2 covers 8 bases. CDR3 length equals 16 residues. Germline V CDR1 and CDR2: SEHNR, FQNEAQ (reference sequence). Trimming removed 5 bases from V and 7 bases from J; junction bases left unmatched: 16.

This clonotype came up once. This CDR3 is missing its conserved last phenylalanine or tryptophan, likely due to a read error. V gene TRBV20-1 combines with J gene TRBJ2-7, with D uncertain. V was pared by 5 bases and J by 6 bases, with 14 bases between. Germline CDR1 reads DFQATT; CDR2 reads SNEGSKA (reference sequence). The CDR3 consists of 12 residues. CDR3 DNA: TGCAGTGCTCCGAGAAATCTTCGCGAGCAGTACTAC. This translates into CSAPRNLREQYY.

Here the CDR3 reads CSAGTSEHYEQYF. The CDR3 DNA is TGCAGTGCCGGGACTAGCGAACACTACGAGCAGTACTTC. The chain recombines TRBV20-1 with TRBJ2-5, with 10 bases lining up with TRBD2. The J call may be faulty, since TRBJ2-7 better matches the DNA end. Germline CDR1 DFQATT, CDR2 SNEGSKA (reference sequence). The CDR3 is 13 residues long.

The rearrangement links TRBV7-2 to TRBJ1-4; 9 nucleotides match TRBD1. Germline CDR1 SGHTA, CDR2 FQGNSA. The CDR3 runs 14 residues. V lost 2 bases to trimming and J lost 10 bases; unmatched junction nucleotides: 5. CDR3: CASSLPGQGGKLFF. CDR3 sequence (DNA): TGTGCCAGCAGCTTACCGGGACAGGGTGGAAAACTGTTTTTT.

The chain joins TRBV5-4 to TRBJ1-5; tentative D call: TRBD1 (5 bases). Trimming took off 1 base at V and 2 bases at J, with 13 bases between the two ends. The CDR3 is 16 residues long. In germline, CDR1 is SGHNT, CDR2 YYREEE (reference sequence). Here the CDR3 DNA reads TGTGCCAGCAGCTTGTATAGGGGCGGAGGCAATCAGCCCCAGCATTTT. This codes for CASSLYRGGGNQPQHF. Combining the CDR3 with reference TRBV5-4 and TRBJ1-5 gives the whole variable domain ETGVTQSPTHLIKTRGQQVTLRCSSQSGHNTVSWYQQALGQGPQFIFQYYREEENGRGNFPPRFSGLQFPNYSSELNVNALELDDSALYLCASSLYRGGGNQPQHFGDGTRLSIL.

The chain joins TRBV27 to TRBJ2-2; 10 nucleotides line up with TRBD2. The CDR3 is made up of 16 amino acids. Trimming at V came to 2 bases and at J to 7 bases, leaving 7 bases not matched to a gene. Germline V gene sequence: CDR1 MNHEY, CDR2 SMNVEV (reference sequence). The CDR3 spells CASSLVSSGSGGELFF. The CDR3 nucleotides are TGTGCCAGCAGTTTAGTCTCTAGCGGGAGCGGCGGGGAGCTGTTTTTT.